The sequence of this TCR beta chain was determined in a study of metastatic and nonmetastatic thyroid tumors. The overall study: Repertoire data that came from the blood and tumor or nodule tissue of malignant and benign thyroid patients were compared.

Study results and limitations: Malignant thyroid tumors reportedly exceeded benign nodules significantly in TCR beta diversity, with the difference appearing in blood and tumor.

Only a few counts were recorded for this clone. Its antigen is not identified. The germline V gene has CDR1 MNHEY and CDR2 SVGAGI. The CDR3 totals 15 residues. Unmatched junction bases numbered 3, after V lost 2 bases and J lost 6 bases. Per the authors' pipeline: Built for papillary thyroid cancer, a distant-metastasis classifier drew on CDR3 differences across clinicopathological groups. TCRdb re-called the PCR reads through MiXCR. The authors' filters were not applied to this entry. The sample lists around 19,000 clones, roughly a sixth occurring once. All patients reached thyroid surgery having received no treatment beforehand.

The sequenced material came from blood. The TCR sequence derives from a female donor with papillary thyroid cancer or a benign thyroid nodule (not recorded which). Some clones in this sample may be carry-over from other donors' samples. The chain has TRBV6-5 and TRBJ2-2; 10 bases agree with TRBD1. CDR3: CASSYGTGVPGELFF. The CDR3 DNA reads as TGTGCCAGCAGTTACGGGACAGGGGTGCCCGGGGAGCTGTTTTTT.